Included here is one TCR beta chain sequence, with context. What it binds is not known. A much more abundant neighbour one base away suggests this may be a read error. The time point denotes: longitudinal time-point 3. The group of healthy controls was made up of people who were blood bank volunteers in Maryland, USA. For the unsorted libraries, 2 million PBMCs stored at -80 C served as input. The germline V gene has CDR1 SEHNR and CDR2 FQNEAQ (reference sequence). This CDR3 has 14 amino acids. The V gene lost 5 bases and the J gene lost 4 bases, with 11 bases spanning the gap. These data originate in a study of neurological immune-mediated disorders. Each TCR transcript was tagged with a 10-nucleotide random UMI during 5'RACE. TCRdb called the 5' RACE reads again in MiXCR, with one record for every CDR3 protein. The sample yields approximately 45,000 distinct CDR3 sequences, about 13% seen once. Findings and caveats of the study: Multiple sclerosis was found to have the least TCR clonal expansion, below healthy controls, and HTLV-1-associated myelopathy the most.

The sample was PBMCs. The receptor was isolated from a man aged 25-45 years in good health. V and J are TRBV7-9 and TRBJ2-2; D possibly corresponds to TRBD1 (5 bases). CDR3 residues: CASSRFQGTGELFF. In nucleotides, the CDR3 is TGTGCCAGCAGCCGATTTCAGGGCACCGGGGAGCTGTTTTTT.